Below, one T cell receptor (beta chain) is given with its context. TCRdb keeps only in-frame clones here, not all; method: immunoSEQ multiplex PCR. Here the sample spans about 120,000 clones, over 60% being singletons. These data belong to a study of blood T cell repertoires in COVID-19. The CDR3 spans 13 residues. Trimming removed 6 bases from V and 5 bases from J; junction bases left unmatched: 6. Germline CDR1 is MNHNY and CDR2 is SVGAGI (reference sequence). The sequencing input was peripheral blood. J is TRBJ2-7 and V is TRBV6-6, with 8 bases matching TRBD2. The sequence was obtained from a human donor in a cohort sampled during active COVID-19. The CDR3 DNA reads TGTGCCAGCAGCCTGCGGGGGGTCCACGAGCAGTACTTC. It is translated as CASSLRGVHEQYF.